This entry concerns a single T cell receptor (beta chain). This specimen belongs to a study of blood T cell repertoires in COVID-19. About the study: T cells, B-cell-depleted T cells, or PBMCs provided the cDNA or gDNA that served as material.

Participants, roughly 18 to 100 years old, spanned about two dozen US areas. Researchers sorted participants into cohorts using their self-reported clinical history. The ends were cut back, 0 bases at V and 4 bases at J, with 14 bases in the middle. The germline V gene encodes CDR1 SQVTM and CDR2 ANQGSEA. This CDR3 contains 15 residues. The repertoire was sequenced with immunoSEQ multiplex PCR; TCRdb's copy has only in-frame clones and lacks some. The sample has 250,000 or so clones, roughly 86% seen once. Sequenced: PBMCs or T cells enriched from blood (not recorded which). This TCR derives from a woman younger than 45 with acute COVID-19. The chain is built from TRBV29-1 and TRBJ2-3; a weak D match, TRBD2 (5 bases). The CDR3 sequence is CSVEDYTDGADTQYF. Here the CDR3 DNA reads TGCAGCGTTGAAGATTACACGGACGGGGCAGATACGCAGTATTTT.